This T cell receptor beta chain was identified during a study of T cells in Graves' hyperthyroidism and ophthalmopathy. Whole-study context: Peripheral blood samples were taken at initial diagnosis, prior to any treatment. Study conclusions and caveats: For ophthalmopathy, model prediction preceded onset by a median about 6 months.

Germline loops: CDR1 SGHRS, CDR2 YFSETQ. This CDR3 contains 11 residues. V was trimmed by 6 bases and J by 3 bases, leaving 7 bases between them. Amplification targeted TCR beta CDR3 regions from RNA transcripts. TCR CDR3 regions were first amplified by RT-PCR with HTBI primers. TCRdb called the multiplex PCR reads again in MiXCR, with one record for every CDR3 protein. The sample lists about 400,000 distinct CDR3 sequences, roughly 15% seen once, with around 13% in the top ten. Patients showing uncontrolled infection, other autoimmune disease, pregnancy or lactation were ineligible. Clinical symptoms, serum thyroxine and TRAb, thyroid ultrasound and orbital computed tomography together formed the diagnostic basis. This clonotype has ten or more counts. Antigen specificity is unknown.

Sequencing was done on a sample of blood. The TCR comes from a man younger than 30 with Graves' ophthalmopathy. This rearrangement joins TRBV5-1 to TRBJ2-7; D remains ambiguous. The CDR3 DNA reads TGCGCCAGCACAGACCACTACGAGCAGTACTTC. Encoded protein: CASTDHYEQYF.